This T cell receptor beta chain was retrieved from a study of blood T cells in healthy people across ages. Each donor was a healthy Caucasian individual from Russia, aged about 6 to 95. Findings and caveats of the study: Older individuals had lower TCR beta diversity per million T cells (the decline was roughly linear). A strong correlation between TCR beta diversity and naive T cell percentage was seen.

Remarks on this clonotype: Its antigen remains unidentified.

It was with a sample-barcoded 5' primer and a J-beta primer mix that a second PCR of about 6 to 12 cycles was run. Per-sample output comprised a minimum of 2.5 million paired-end reads containing CDR3. Using its own MiXCR run on the 5' RACE reads, TCRdb lists one record per CDR3 protein. Among 650,000 to 700,000 distinct CDR3 sequences listed, about 32% were seen once. The junction had 8 bases not matched to a gene; V was cut back by 3 bases and J by 1 base. Germline V gives CDR1 DFQATT, CDR2 SNEGSKA (reference sequence). This CDR3 is 16 amino acids long. The sequence was obtained from a woman aged 80 or over in good health. V is TRBV20-1 and J is TRBJ2-1; 8 positions match TRBD2. Sequenced material: blood. In nucleotides, the CDR3 is TGCAGTGCTAGTGGGGCGGGGGGTGAATCCTACAATGAGCAGTTCTTC. Protein: CSASGAGGESYNEQFF.